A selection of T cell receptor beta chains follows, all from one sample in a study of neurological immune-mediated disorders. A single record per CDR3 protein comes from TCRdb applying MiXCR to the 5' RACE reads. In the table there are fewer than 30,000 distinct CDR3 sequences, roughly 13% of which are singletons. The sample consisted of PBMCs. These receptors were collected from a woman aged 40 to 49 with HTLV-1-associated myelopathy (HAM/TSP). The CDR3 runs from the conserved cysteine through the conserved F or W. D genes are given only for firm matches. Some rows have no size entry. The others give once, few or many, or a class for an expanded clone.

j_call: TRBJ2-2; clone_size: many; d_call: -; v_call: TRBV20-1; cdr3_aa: CSAREFTGELFF; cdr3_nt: TGCAGTGCTAGAGAATTCACCGGGGAGCTGTTTTTT
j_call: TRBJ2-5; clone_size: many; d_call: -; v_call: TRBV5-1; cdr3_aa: CASSLVWSAGVQETQYF; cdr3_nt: TGCGCCAGCAGCTTGGTTTGGTCTGCAGGGGTCCAAGAGACCCAGTACTTC
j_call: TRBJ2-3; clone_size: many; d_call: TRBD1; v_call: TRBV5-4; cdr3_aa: CASSLAEGAGTDTQYF; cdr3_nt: TGTGCCAGCAGCTTGGCCGAGGGGGCAGGCACAGATACGCAGTATTTT
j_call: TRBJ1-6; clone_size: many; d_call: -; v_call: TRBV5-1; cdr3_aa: CASSLADTDSPLHF; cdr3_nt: TGCGCCAGCAGCTTGGCCGATACAGATTCACCCCTCCACTTT
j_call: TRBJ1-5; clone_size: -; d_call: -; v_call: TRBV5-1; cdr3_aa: CARSPTGNQPQHF; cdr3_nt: TGCGCCAGAAGCCCGACGGGGAATCAGCCCCAACATTTT
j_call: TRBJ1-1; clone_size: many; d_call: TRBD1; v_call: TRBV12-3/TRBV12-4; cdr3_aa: CASSPDRGRENTEAFF; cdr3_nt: TGTGCCAGCAGTCCCGACAGGGGGCGGGAGAACACTGAAGCTTTCTTT
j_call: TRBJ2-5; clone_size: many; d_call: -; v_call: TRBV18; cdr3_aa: CASSPADPRTQYF; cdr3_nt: TGTGCCAGCTCACCAGCCGACCCTAGGACCCAGTACTTC
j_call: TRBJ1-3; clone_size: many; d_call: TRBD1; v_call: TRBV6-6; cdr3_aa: CASSYPPGQGGNTIYF; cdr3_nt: TGTGCCAGCAGTTACCCACCGGGACAGGGTGGAAACACCATATATTTT
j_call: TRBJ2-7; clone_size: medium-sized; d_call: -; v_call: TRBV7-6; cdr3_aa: CASSLGGFYEQYF; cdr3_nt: TGTGCCAGCAGTCTCGGGGGATTCTACGAGCAGTACTTC
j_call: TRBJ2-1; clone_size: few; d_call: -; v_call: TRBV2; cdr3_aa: CASVGGVRDEQFF; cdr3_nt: TGTGCCAGCGTGGGGGGAGTGAGGGATGAGCAGTTCTTC
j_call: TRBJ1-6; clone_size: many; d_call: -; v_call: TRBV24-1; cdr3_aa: CATNFPGSLNSPLHF; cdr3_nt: TGTGCCACCAATTTCCCGGGGTCCCTTAATTCACCCCTCCACTTT
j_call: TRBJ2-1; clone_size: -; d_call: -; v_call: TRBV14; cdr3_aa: CASSQGSGRSSYNEQFF; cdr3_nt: TGTGCCAGCAGCCAAGGGTCGGGCAGGAGCTCCTACAATGAGCAGTTCTTC
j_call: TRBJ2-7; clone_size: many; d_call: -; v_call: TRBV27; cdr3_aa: CASSSLPHKEQYF; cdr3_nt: TGTGCCAGCAGTTCCCTCCCTCACAAAGAGCAGTACTTC
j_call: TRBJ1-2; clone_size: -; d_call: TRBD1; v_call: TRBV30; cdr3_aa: CAWSMTGRLRYTF; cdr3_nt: TGTGCCTGGAGCATGACAGGGAGGCTGCGCTACACCTTC
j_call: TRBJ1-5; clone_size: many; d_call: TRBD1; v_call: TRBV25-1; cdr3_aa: CASSDQGAHQPQHF; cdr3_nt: TGTGCCAGCAGTGACCAGGGGGCCCATCAGCCCCAGCATTTT
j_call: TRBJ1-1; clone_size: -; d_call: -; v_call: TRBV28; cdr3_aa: CASSFMERTEAFF; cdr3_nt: TGTGCCAGCAGTTTCATGGAGCGTACTGAAGCTTTCTTT
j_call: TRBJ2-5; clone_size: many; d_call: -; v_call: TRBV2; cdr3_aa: CASTLTGQTQYF; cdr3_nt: TGTGCCAGCACCTTAACCGGGCAGACCCAGTACTTC
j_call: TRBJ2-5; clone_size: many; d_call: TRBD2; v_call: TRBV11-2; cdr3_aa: CASSLSSGGSTRETQYF; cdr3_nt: TGTGCCAGCAGCTTATCTAGCGGGGGATCTACACGGGAGACCCAGTACTTC
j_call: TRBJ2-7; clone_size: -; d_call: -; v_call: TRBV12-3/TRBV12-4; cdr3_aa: CASSTNSGLKTYEQYF; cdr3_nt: TGTGCCAGCAGTACAAATTCGGGACTGAAGACTTACGAGCAGTACTTC
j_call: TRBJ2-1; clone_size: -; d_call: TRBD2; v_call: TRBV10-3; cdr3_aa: CAISRWTSGGNHNEQFF; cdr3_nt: TGTGCCATCAGCCGCTGGACTAGCGGGGGAAATCACAATGAGCAGTTCTTC
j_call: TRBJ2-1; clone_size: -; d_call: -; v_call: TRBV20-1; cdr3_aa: CGASGYGLGVNEQFF; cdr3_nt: TGCGGTGCGTCCGGATATGGGTTGGGGGTAAATGAGCAGTTCTTC
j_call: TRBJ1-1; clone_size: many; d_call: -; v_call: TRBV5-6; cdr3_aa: CASSWGRRAEAFF; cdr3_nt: TGTGCCAGCAGCTGGGGAAGGCGGGCTGAAGCTTTCTTT
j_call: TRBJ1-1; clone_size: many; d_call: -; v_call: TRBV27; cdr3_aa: CASSLGRNTEAFF; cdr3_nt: TGTGCCAGCAGTTTAGGGCGGAACACTGAAGCTTTCTTT